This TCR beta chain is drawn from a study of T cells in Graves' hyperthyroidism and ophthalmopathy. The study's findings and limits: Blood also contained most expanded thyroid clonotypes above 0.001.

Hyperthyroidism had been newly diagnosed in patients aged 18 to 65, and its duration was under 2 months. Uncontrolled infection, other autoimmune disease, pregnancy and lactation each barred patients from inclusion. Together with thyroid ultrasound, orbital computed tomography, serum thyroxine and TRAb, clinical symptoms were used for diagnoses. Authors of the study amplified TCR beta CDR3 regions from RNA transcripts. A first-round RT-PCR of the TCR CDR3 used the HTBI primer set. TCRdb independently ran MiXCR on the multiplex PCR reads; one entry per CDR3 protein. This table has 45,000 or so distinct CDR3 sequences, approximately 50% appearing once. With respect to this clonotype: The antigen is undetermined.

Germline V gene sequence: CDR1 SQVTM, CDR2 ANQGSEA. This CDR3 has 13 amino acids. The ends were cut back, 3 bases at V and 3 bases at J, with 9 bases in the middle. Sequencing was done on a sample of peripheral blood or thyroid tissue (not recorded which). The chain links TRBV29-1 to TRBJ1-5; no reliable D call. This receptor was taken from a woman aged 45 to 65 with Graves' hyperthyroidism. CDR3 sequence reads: CSVEGRDNQPQHF. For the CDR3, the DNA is TGCAGCGTTGAGGGGAGGGACAATCAGCCCCAGCATTTT.